Listed here are 10 T cell receptor beta chains from one sample, sequenced in a study of CD4 T cells in relation to SARS-CoV-2 and coronaviruses. Here immunoSEQ multiplex PCR was the method, and the copy in TCRdb shows in-frame clones only, minus some. The table lists about 22,000 clones, over 65% of them singletons. No antigen is known for these receptors. Unexposed donor CD4+ T cells date from about 2010-2019, before the COVID-19 pandemic. The cells were cultured for over eight days before CD4+ T cells were isolated. Sequencing was carried out using CD4+ T cells from PBMCs, cultured in vitro. The source of these receptors is a human donor in good health.

This clone was detected a few times. V and J are TRBV6-2 or TRBV6-3 and TRBJ2-7; D not certain. The V and J ends lost 2 bases and 2 bases respectively, with 19 bases between them. CDR3 length: 17 residues. Germline V gives CDR1 MNHEY, CDR2 SVGEGT. The CDR3 DNA sequence: TGTGCCAGCAGTTACCCCCGCGCACAGACCTCAGCCTACGAGCAGTACTTC. Protein product: CASSYPRAQTSAYEQYF.

V is TRBV4-1 and J is TRBJ2-1, with D perhaps matching TRBD2 (6 bases). Germline V gene data show CDR1 as MGHRA and CDR2 as YSYEKL. Trimming stripped 0 bases from V and 6 bases from J, with 15 bases between. The CDR3 totals 16 residues. In nucleotides, the CDR3 is TGCGCCAGCAGCCAAGAGGGAGGAAGTTGGGGCAATGAGCAGTTCTTC. Its translation is CASSQEGGSWGNEQFF.

J is TRBJ1-1 and V is TRBV12-3 or TRBV12-4; D is unresolved. Between the trimmed V and J ends, which lost 3 bases and 6 bases, there was a span of 11 bases. The CDR3 extends over 13 amino acids. For the CDR3, the DNA is TGTGCCAGCAGTTTTTGGCAGGACCCTGAAGCTTTCTTT. Translation gives CASSFWQDPEAFF.

The chain couples TRBV19 to TRBJ2-1, with 8 bases lining up with TRBD2. V lost 6 bases, J lost 4 bases, and 8 bases stayed unmatched. The CDR3 sequence is 15 residues long. Looked up from germline, CDR1 is LNHDA and CDR2 is SQIVND (reference sequence). The CDR3 DNA is TGTGCCAGTAGCGGAGGGCGGGAGGCGTACAATGAGCAGTTCTTC. It specifies CASSGGREAYNEQFF.

The chain carries TRBV28 and TRBJ2-5, with 8 nucleotides matching TRBD1. V lost 3 bases and J lost 4; bases outside the gene matches: 7. This CDR3 is 15 amino acids long. The germline V gene has CDR1 MDHEN and CDR2 SYDVKM. CDR3: CASSLTGVMGETQYF. CDR3 bases: TGTGCCAGCAGTTTGACAGGGGTTATGGGAGAGACCCAGTACTTC. Supplemented by reference TRBV28 and TRBJ2-5, the full variable domain reads DVKVTQSSRYLVKRTGEKVFLECVQDMDHENMFWYRQDPGLGLRLIYFSYDVKMKEKGDIPEGYSVSREKKERFSLILESASTNQTSMYLCASSLTGVMGETQYFGPGTRLLVL.

The chain couples TRBV4-1 to TRBJ2-7, with 11 bases matching TRBD2. Looked up from germline, CDR1 is MGHRA and CDR2 is YSYEKL. This CDR3 region has 16 residues. The trim removed 0 bases at V and 3 bases at J, leaving 4 bases unmatched. The CDR3 sequence is CASSQEGTSGNYEQYF. Written as DNA, the CDR3 is TGCGCCAGCAGCCAAGAAGGGACTAGCGGCAACTACGAGCAGTACTTC.

The chain combines TRBV6-1 with TRBJ2-6, with 9 bases that match TRBD1. Germline values: CDR1 MNHNS, CDR2 SASEGT. The CDR3 is 17 amino acids. V lost 2 bases and J lost 3; bases outside the gene matches: 5. The CDR3 region has the DNA TGTGCCAGCAGTGAACAACAGGGGGCGCTTGGGGCCAACGTCCTGACTTTC. It specifies CASSEQQGALGANVLTF.

This clone was recorded a few times. V gene TRBV6-5 combines with J gene TRBJ1-1; D is unresolved. V lost 8 bases to trimming and J lost 3 bases, with 16 bases between them. Germline CDR1 reads MNHEY; CDR2 reads SVGAGI. CDR3 length equals 14 residues. This CDR3 reads CASQARNVDTEAFF. The CDR3 coding sequence is TGTGCCAGCCAGGCCCGAAATGTTGACACTGAAGCTTTCTTT.

The J gene is TRBJ2-5, the V gene TRBV5-6, with 14 bases lining up with TRBD2. This CDR3 has 13 amino acids. The V gene end was trimmed by 9 bases and the J gene end by 5 bases; junction bases not matched to a gene: 3. Germline V lookup: CDR1 SGHDT, CDR2 YYEEEE. The DNA for the CDR3 is TGTGCCACACGGACTAGCGGGAGGGAGACCCAGTACTTC. Translating gives CATRTSGRETQYF.

This clone was counted a single time. This sequence joins TRBV11-2 and TRBJ2-1, with 9 bases identical to TRBD1. This CDR3 spans 19 amino acids. The junction had 14 bases not matched to a gene; V was cut back by 5 bases and J by 0 bases. CDR1 is SGHAT, CDR2 FQNNGV, per germline. CDR3 amino acids: CASSQRGQGLPSSYNEQFF. The CDR3 coding sequence is TGTGCCAGCAGCCAGCGGGGACAGGGACTTCCGAGCTCCTACAATGAGCAGTTCTTC.